This T cell receptor beta chain derives from a study of cytomegalovirus exposure and HLA in healthy donors. The PCR ran on 60 Vbeta and 13 Jbeta primers. The protocol was immunoSEQ multiplex PCR, while the TCRdb copy is restricted to in-frame clones and leaves out a portion. Of roughly 150,000 clones in the sample, 82% were seen once. This CDR3 contains 16 residues. V lost 4 bases, J lost 0 bases, and 9 bases stayed unmatched. Germline loops: CDR1 SGHDT, CDR2 YYEEEE. At sampling all donors were nominally healthy, likely with unrecorded immune exposures. This chain joins TRBV5-6 and TRBJ1-2; 7 nucleotides align to TRBD1. Specimen: PBMCs. This sequence originates from a girl between 10 and 17 years old in good health and CMV-seropositive. The CDR3 sequence: CASSEGQLEPNYGYTF. CDR3 sequence (DNA): TGTGCCAGCAGCGAGGGACAGTTGGAACCTAACTATGGCTACACCTTC.